This T cell receptor beta chain was obtained from a study of tumor and adjacent non-tumor tissue in lung cancer. CDR3 length: 14 residues. Germline loops: CDR1 SGHRS, CDR2 YFSETQ. Trimming left V 3 bases short and J 3 bases short, with 12 bases between. This sample's RNA came from whole unsorted tissue. This clonotype showed up just a few times. Three rounds of nested PCR, following a modified ARM-PCR protocol, produced the TCRbeta library. MiXCR was run by TCRdb on the multiplex PCR reads, yielding one entry per CDR3 protein. The table shows approximately 120,000 distinct CDR3 sequences, with approximately 82% occurring only once.

V is TRBV5-1 and J is TRBJ2-5; D is undetermined. Sample: lung tumor tissue. The sequence was collected from a woman aged 55-70 years with non-small cell lung cancer. CDR3 sequence: CASSSSSYEETQYF. CDR3 nucleotide sequence: TGCGCCAGCAGCTCTAGTAGTTACGAAGAGACCCAGTACTTC.